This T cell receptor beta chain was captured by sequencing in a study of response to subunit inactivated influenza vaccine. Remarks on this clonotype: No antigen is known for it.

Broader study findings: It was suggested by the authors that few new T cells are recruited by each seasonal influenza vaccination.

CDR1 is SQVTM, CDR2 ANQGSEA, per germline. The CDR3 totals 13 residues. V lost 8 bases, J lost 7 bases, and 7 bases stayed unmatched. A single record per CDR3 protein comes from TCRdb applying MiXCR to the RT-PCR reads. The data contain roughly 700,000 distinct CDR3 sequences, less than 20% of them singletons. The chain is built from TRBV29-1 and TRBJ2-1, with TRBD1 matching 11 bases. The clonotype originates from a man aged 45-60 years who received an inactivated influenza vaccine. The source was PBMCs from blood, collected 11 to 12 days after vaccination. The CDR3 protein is CSQKGQGVNEQFF. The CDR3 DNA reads TGCAGCCAGAAGGGACAGGGGGTGAATGAGCAGTTCTTC.